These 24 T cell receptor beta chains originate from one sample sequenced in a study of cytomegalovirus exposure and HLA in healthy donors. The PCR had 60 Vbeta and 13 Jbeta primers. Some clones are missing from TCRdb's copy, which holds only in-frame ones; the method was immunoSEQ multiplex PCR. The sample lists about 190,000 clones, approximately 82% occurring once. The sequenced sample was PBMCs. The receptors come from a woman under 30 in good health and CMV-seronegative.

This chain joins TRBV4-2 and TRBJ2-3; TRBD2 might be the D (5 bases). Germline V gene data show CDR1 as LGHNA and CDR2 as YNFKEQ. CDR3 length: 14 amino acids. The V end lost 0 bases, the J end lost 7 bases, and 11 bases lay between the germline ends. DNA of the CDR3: TGTGCCAGCAGCCAAGATCCGAGGACTCATACGCAGTATTTT. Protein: CASSQDPRTHTQYF.

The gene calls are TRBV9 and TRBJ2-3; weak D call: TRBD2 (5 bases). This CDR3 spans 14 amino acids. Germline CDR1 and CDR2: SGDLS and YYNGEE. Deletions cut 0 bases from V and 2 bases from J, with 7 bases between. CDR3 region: CASSVAGYTDTQYF. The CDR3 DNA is TGTGCCAGCAGCGTAGCGGGGTACACAGATACGCAGTATTTT.

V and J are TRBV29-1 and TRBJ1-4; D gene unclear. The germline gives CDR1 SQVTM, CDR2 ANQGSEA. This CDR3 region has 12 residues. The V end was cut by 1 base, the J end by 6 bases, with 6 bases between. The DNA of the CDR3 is TGCAGCGTTGAAGTGAGGGATGAAAAACTGTTTTTT. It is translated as CSVEVRDEKLFF.

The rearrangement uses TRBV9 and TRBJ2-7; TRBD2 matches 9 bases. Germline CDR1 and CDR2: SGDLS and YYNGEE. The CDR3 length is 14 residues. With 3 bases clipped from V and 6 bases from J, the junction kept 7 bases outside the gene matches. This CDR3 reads CASSELAGVGEQYF. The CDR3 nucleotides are TGTGCCAGCAGCGAGTTAGCGGGAGTGGGCGAGCAGTACTTC.

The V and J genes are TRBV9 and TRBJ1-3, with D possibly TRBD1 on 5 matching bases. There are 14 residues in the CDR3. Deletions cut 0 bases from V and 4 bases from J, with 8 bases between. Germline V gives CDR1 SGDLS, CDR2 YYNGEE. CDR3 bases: TGTGCCAGCAGCGTAGGCAGGGCAGGAAACACCATATATTTT. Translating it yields CASSVGRAGNTIYF.

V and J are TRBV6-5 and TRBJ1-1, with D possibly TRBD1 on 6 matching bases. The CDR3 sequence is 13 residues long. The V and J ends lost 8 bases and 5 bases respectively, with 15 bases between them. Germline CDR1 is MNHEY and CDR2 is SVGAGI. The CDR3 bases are TGTGCCAGCCGCAGGGGCCGGTGGACTGAAGCTTTCTTT. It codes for CASRRGRWTEAFF.

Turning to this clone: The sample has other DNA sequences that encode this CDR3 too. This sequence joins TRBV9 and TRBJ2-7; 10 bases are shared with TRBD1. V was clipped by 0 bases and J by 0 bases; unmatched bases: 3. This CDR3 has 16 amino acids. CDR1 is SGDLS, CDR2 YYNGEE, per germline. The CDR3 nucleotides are TGTGCCAGCAGCGTAGGGGACAGGGGCTCCTCCTACGAGCAGTACTTC. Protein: CASSVGDRGSSYEQYF.

This CDR3 reads CSAWTGNQPQHF. CDR3 DNA: TGCAGCGCCTGGACAGGCAATCAGCCCCAGCATTTT. The genes are TRBV29-1 and TRBJ1-5, with D possibly being TRBD1 (6 bases). CDR3 length: 12 amino acids. Trimming pared 7 bases from V and 2 bases from J, leaving 9 bases between. The germline V gene has CDR1 SQVTM and CDR2 ANQGSEA.

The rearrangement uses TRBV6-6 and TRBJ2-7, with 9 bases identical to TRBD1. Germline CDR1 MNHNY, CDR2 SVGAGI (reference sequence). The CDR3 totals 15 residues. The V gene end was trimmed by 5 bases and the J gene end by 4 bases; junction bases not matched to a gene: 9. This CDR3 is CASSAGGQGPYEQYF. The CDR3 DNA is TGTGCCAGCAGTGCCGGGGGACAGGGACCATACGAGCAGTACTTC.

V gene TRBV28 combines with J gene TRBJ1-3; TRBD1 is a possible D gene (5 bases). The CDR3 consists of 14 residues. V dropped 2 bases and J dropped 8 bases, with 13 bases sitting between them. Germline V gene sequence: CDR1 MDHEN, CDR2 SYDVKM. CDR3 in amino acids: CASSLVPGGYTIYF. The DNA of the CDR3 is TGTGCCAGCAGTTTAGTCCCCGGGGGTTACACCATATATTTT.

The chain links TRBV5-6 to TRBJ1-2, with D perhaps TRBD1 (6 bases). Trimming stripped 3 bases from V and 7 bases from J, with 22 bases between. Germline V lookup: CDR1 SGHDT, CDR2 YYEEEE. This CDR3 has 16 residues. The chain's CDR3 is CASSSIIGTLIFGYTF. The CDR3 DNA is TGTGCCAGCAGCTCGATTATAGGGACACTGATATTTGGCTACACCTTC.

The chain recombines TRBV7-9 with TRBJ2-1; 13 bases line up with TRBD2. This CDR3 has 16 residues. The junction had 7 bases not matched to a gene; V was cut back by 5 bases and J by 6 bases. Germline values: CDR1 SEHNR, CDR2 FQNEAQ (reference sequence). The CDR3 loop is CASSEPRLAGGNEQFF. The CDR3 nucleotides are TGTGCCAGCAGCGAACCTCGACTAGCGGGAGGCAATGAGCAGTTCTTC.

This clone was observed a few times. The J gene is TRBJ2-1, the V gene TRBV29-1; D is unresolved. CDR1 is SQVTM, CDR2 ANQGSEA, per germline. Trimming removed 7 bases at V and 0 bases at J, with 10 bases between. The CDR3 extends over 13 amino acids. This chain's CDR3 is CSGAFSSYNEQFF. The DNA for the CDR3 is TGCAGCGGTGCCTTCAGCTCCTACAATGAGCAGTTCTTC.

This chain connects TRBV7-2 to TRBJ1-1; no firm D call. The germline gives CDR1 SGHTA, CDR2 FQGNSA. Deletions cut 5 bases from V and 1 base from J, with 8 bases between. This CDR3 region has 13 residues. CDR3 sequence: CASSIGGNTEAFF. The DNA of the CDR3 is TGTGCCAGCAGCATAGGCGGGAACACTGAAGCTTTCTTT.

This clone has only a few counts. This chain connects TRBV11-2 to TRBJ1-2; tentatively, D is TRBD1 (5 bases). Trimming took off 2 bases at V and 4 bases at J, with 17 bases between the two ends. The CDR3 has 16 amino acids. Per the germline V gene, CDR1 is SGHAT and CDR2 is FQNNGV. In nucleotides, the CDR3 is TGTGCCAGCAGCTTAAGCGGCCATGTCGGGGGCTATGGCTACACCTTC. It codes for CASSLSGHVGGYGYTF.

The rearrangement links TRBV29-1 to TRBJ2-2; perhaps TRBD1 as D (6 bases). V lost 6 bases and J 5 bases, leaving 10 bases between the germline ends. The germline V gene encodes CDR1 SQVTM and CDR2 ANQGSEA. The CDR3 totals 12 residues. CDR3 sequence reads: CSVNRETGELFF. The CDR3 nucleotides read TGCAGCGTAAACAGGGAAACCGGGGAGCTGTTTTTT.

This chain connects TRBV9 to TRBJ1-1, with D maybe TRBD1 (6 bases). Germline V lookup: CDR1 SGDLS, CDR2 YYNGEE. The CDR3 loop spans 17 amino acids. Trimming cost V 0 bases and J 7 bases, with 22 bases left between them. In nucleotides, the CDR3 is TGTGCCAGCAGCGTAGAGGGGACACCCATACAATTTGATGAAGCTTTCTTT. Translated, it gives CASSVEGTPIQFDEAFF.

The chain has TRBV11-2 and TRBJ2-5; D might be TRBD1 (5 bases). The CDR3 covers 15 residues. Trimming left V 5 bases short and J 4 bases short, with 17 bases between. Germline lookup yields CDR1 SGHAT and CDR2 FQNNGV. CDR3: CASSPSQATGETQYF. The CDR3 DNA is TGTGCCAGCAGCCCGAGCCAGGCTACAGGAGAGACCCAGTACTTC. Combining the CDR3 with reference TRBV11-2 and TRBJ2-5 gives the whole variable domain EAGVAQSPRYKIIEKRQSVAFWCNPISGHATLYWYQQILGQGPKLLIQFQNNGVVDDSQLPKDRFSAERLKGVDSTLKIQPAKLEDSAVYLCASSPSQATGETQYFGPGTRLLVL.

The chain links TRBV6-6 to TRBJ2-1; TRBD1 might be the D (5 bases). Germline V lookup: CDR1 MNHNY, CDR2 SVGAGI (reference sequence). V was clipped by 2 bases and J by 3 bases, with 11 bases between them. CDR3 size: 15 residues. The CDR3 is CASSYQGAGYNEQFF. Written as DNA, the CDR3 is TGTGCCAGCAGTTACCAGGGCGCAGGCTACAATGAGCAGTTCTTC.

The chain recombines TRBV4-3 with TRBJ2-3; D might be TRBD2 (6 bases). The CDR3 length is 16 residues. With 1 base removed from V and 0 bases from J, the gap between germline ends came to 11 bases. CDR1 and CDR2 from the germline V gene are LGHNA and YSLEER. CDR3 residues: CASSQVFGTSTDTQYF. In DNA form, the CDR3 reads TGCGCCAGCAGCCAAGTATTCGGGACTAGCACAGATACGCAGTATTTT.

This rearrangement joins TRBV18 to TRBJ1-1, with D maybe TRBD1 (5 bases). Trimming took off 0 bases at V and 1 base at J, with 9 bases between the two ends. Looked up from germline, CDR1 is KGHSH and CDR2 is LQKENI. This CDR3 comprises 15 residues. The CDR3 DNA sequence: TGTGCCAGCTCACCACCTAGGCAGGGGAACACTGAAGCTTTCTTT. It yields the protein CASSPPRQGNTEAFF.

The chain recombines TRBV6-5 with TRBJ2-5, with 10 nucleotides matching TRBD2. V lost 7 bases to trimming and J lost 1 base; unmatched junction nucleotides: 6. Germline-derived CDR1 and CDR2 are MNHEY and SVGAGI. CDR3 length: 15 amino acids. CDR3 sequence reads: CASTIAGGRQETQYF. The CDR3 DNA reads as TGTGCCAGCACCATAGCGGGAGGCCGCCAAGAGACCCAGTACTTC.

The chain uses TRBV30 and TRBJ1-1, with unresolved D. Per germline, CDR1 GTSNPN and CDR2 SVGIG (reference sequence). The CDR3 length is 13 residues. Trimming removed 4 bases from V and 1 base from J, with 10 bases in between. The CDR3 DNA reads TGTGCCTGGACGGACTCGTCGAACACTGAAGCTTTCTTT. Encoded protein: CAWTDSSNTEAFF.

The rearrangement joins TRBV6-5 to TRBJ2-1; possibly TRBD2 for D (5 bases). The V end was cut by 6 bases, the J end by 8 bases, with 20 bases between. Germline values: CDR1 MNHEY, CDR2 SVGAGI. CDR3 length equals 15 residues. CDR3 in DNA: TGTGCCAGCAGCAACGGGGATCGATTTCGCGATGAGCAGTTCTTC. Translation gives CASSNGDRFRDEQFF.